These 14 T cell receptor beta chains share one sample of origin, sequenced in a study of control samples from healthy donors and cancer patients. The repertoire was sequenced with immunoSEQ multiplex PCR; TCRdb's copy has only in-frame clones and lacks some. The sample lists approximately 70,000 clones, under 90% seen once, with around 20% in the top ten. The specimen was PBMCs. The receptors derive from a man in his sixties with lung cancer.

V usage is TRBV11-3 and J usage is TRBJ2-1; possibly TRBD2 for D (7 bases). The CDR3 contains 15 residues. Trimming took 1 base from V and 8 from J, leaving 15 bases between them. The V gene's germline CDR1 is SGHNT and CDR2 YENEEA. The CDR3 spells CASSLAGGQRDEQFF. The CDR3 DNA follows: TGTGCCAGCAGCTTAGCGGGGGGCCAAAGGGATGAGCAGTTCTTC.

This clone was counted a single time. The chain combines TRBV3-1 (or the pseudogene TRBV3-2) with TRBJ1-3; 8 bases align to TRBD1. Losses at the gene ends were 6 bases for V and 4 bases for J; bases not matched to a gene: 8. This CDR3 has 15 residues. CDR1 and CDR2 from the germline V gene are LGHDT and YNNKEL (reference sequence). The CDR3 loop reads CASSQRQGSGNTIYF. As DNA, the CDR3 is TGTGCCAGCAGTCAACGACAGGGGTCAGGAAACACCATATATTTT.

The chain combines TRBV25-1 with TRBJ1-4, with D perhaps TRBD1 (5 bases). Trimming pared 5 bases from V and 3 bases from J, leaving 13 bases between. From germline, CDR1 is MGHDK and CDR2 SYGVNS. The CDR3 runs 15 residues. The CDR3 DNA is TGTGCCAGCAGTAGGGATAGGGGACCTAATGAAAAACTGTTTTTT. Protein: CASSRDRGPNEKLFF.

The J gene is TRBJ2-4, the V gene TRBV6-5, with TRBD1 as a possible D gene (6 bases). Trimming shortened V by 10 bases and J by 5 bases, and 12 bases separated the two germline ends. Germline CDR1 is MNHEY and CDR2 is SVGAGI. CDR3 size: 12 residues. Here the CDR3 DNA reads TGTGCCACCGTTGGACAGCAAAACATTCAGTACTTC. Its translation: CATVGQQNIQYF.

The chain combines TRBV4-1 with TRBJ1-5; 7 nucleotides agree with TRBD1. The CDR3 is 15 amino acids. With V trimmed by 2 bases and J by 7 bases, 8 bases remained unmatched. Germline V CDR1 and CDR2: MGHRA, YSYEKL. For the CDR3, the DNA is TGCGCCAGCAGCCAAACCAGAGGGGGCGAACAGCCCCAGCATTTT. Translation gives CASSQTRGGEQPQHF.

V usage is TRBV5-1 and J usage is TRBJ2-6; D possibly uses TRBD1 or TRBD2 (6 bases each). Trimming took off 1 base at V and 0 bases at J, with 8 bases between the two ends. The CDR3 extends over 16 amino acids. Germline CDR1 is SGHRS and CDR2 is YFSETQ. For the CDR3, the DNA is TGCGCCAGCAGCTTGAAGGGGGGCTCTGGGGCCAACGTCCTGACTTTC. It codes for CASSLKGGSGANVLTF.

Only a few counts were recorded for this clone. The chain recombines TRBV14 with TRBJ1-6; maybe TRBD1 (6 bases). V dropped 1 base and J dropped 6 bases, with 10 bases sitting between them. The germline CDR1 and CDR2 sequences are SGHDN and FVKESK. The CDR3 has 15 residues. DNA of the CDR3: TGTGCCAGCAGCCAAGGTGTCAGGGGTAATTCACCCCTCCACTTT. Its protein product is CASSQGVRGNSPLHF.

As regards this clone: The germline gene is not matched at one end of the junction; a read error may be the cause. The rearrangement joins TRBV2 to TRBJ2-3; 9 bases fit TRBD2. Germline V gene data show CDR1 as SNHLY and CDR2 as FYNNEI. The CDR3 loop spans 20 amino acids. The CDR3 DNA reads TGTGCCAGCAGGGAAGGGCCGGGCGCGGGGGGGGCCTTGGGAACAGATACGCAGTATTTT. Translating it yields CASREGPGAGGALGTDTQYF.

This chain connects TRBV6-2 or TRBV6-3 to TRBJ2-1, with 11 nucleotides matching TRBD2. The CDR3 sequence is 16 residues long. The trim removed 2 bases at V and 3 bases at J, leaving 3 bases unmatched. Germline CDR1 MNHEY, CDR2 SVGEGT. The DNA of the CDR3 is TGTGCCAGCAGTTACACGCTAGCGGGGGGCTACAATGAGCAGTTCTTC. Translated: CASSYTLAGGYNEQFF.

J is TRBJ1-1 and V is TRBV7-9; no clear D gene. V was shortened by 5 bases and J by 3 bases, with 10 bases between the two germline ends. Germline V lookup: CDR1 SEHNR, CDR2 FQNEAQ (reference sequence). CDR3 length: 13 residues. CDR3 region: CASSLESYTEAFF. CDR3 bases: TGTGCCAGCAGCCTCGAGTCCTACACTGAAGCTTTCTTT.

The chain couples TRBV3-1 (or the pseudogene TRBV3-2) to TRBJ2-1; D is unresolved. V shed 4 bases and J shed 7 bases, with 20 bases lying between them. CDR3 length equals 16 residues. Germline loops: CDR1 LGHDT, CDR2 YNNKEL (reference sequence). The CDR3: CASSPKVIAPRNEQFF. CDR3 DNA: TGTGCCAGCAGCCCTAAGGTAATAGCTCCAAGAAATGAGCAGTTCTTC.

The genes are TRBV5-1 and TRBJ1-1; D is undetermined. CDR1 SGHRS and CDR2 YFSETQ come from the germline V gene. The V end lost 3 bases, the J end lost 1 base, and 7 bases lay between the germline ends. This CDR3 is built from 13 residues. CDR3 residues: CASSSLGNTEAFF. The CDR3 DNA sequence: TGCGCCAGCAGCTCCCTGGGGAACACTGAAGCTTTCTTT.

The chain combines TRBV6-5 with TRBJ1-5, with no clear D. The CDR3 sequence is 13 residues long. The germline gives CDR1 MNHEY, CDR2 SVGAGI. V lost 6 bases to trimming and J lost 1 base, with 7 bases between them. The CDR3 sequence is CASRVDSNQPQHF. The CDR3, as DNA: TGTGCCAGCAGGGTCGACAGCAATCAGCCCCAGCATTTT.

This clone was counted between two and nine times. The rearrangement links TRBV27 to TRBJ1-1, with a weak D call TRBD1 (5 bases). The CDR3 covers 13 residues. Germline V lookup: CDR1 MNHEY, CDR2 SMNVEV (reference sequence). Trimming stripped 3 bases from V and 3 bases from J, with 8 bases between. The CDR3 sequence: CASSFSGDTEAFF. For the CDR3, the DNA is TGTGCCAGCAGTTTTTCGGGGGACACTGAAGCTTTCTTT.